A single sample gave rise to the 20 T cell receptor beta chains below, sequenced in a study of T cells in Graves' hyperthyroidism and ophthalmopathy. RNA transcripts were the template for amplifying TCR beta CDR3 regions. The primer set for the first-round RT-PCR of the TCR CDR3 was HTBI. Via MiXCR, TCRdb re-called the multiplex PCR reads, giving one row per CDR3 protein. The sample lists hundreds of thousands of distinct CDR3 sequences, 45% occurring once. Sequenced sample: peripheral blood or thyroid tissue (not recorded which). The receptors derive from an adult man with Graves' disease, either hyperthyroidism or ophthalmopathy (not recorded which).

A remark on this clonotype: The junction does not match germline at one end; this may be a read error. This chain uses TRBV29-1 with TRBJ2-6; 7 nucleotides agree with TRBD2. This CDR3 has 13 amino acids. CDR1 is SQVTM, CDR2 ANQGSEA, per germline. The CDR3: CSVEGGGGNVLTF. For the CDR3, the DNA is TGCAGCGTTGAGGGCGGCGGGGGCAACGTCCTGACTTTC.

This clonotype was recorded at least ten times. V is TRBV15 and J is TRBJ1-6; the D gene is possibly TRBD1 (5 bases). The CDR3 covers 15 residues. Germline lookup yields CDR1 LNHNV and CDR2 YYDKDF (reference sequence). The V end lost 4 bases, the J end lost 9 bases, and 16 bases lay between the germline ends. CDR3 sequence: CATSKNRPPGSPLHF. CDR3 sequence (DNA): TGTGCCACCAGCAAAAACAGGCCGCCAGGTTCACCCCTCCACTTT.

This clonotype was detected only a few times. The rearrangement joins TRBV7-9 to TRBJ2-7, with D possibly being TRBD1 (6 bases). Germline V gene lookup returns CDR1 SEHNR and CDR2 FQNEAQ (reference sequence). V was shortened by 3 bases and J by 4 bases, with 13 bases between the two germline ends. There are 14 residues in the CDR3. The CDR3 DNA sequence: TGTGCCAGCAGCTTGGCCTGGACAGATTACGAGCAGTACTTC. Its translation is CASSLAWTDYEQYF.

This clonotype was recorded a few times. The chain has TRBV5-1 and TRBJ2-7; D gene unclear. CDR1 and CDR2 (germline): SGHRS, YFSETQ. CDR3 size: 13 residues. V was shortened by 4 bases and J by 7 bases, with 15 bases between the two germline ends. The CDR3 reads CASSARPSGEQYF. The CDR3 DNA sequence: TGCGCCAGCAGCGCGAGACCCTCCGGGGAGCAGTACTTC.

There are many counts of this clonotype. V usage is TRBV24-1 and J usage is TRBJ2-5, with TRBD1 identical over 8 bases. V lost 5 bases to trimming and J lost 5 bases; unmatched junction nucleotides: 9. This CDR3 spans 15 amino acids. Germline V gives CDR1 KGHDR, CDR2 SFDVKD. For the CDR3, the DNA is TGTGCCACCAGTGGAAGGGACAGGTTTGGTGAGACCCAGTACTTC. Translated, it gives CATSGRDRFGETQYF.

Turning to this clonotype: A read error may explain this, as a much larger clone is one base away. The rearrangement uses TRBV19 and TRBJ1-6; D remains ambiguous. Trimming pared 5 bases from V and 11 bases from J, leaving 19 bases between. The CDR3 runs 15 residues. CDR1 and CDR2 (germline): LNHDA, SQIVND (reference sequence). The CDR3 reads CASSGIRARETPLHF. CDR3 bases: TGTGCCAGTAGTGGAATTCGCGCACGAGAGACACCCCTCCACTTT.

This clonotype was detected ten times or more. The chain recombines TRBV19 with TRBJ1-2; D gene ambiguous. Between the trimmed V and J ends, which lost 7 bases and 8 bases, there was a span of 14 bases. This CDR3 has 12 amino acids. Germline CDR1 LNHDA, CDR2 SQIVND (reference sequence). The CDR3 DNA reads TGTGCCAGTACGGCCGGGGATAGAGGCTACACCTTC. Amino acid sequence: CASTAGDRGYTF.

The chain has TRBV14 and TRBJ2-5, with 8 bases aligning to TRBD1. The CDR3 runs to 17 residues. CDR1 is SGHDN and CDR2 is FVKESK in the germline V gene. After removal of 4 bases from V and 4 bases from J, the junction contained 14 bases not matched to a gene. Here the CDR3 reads CASSLPGVGQGGETQYF. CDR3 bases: TGTGCCAGCAGCCTGCCAGGGGTTGGACAGGGTGGAGAGACCCAGTACTTC. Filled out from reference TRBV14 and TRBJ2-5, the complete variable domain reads EAGVTQFPSHSVIEKGQTVTLRCDPISGHDNLYWYRRVMGKEIKFLLHFVKESKQDESGMPNNRFLAERTGGTYSTLKVQPAELEDSGVYFCASSLPGVGQGGETQYFGPGTRLLVL.

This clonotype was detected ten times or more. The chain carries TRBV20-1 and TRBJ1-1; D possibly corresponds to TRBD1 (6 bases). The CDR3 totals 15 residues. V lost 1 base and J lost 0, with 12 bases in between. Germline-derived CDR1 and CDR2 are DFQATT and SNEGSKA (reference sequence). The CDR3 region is CSARGPAGVNTEAFF. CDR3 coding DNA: TGCAGTGCTAGAGGTCCAGCAGGGGTGAACACTGAAGCTTTCTTT.

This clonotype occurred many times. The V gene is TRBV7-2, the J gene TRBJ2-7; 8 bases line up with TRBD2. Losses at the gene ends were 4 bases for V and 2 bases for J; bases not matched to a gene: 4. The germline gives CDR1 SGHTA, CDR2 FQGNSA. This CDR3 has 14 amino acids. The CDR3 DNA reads TGTGCCAGCAGCTCCGCGGGGGGTCCCTACGAGCAGTACTTC. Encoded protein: CASSSAGGPYEQYF.

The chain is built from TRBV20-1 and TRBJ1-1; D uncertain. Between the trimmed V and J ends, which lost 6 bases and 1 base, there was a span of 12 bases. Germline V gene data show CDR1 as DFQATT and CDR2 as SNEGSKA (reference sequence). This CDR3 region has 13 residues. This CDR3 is CSARVPANTEAFF. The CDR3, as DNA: TGCAGTGCGAGGGTCCCCGCGAACACTGAAGCTTTCTTT.

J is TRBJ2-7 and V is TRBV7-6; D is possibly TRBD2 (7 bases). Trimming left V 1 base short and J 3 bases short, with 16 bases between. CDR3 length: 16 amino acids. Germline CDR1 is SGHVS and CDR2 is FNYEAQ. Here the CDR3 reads CASSLGGRGEGYEQYF. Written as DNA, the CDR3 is TGTGCCAGCAGCTTAGGGGGGAGGGGGGAGGGCTACGAGCAGTACTTC.

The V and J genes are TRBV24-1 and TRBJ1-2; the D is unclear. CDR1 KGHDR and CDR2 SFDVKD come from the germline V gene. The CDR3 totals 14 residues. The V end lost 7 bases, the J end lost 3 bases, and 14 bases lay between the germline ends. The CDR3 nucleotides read TGTGCCACCAGCTTGGACCCGATGTACTATGGCTACACCTTC. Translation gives CATSLDPMYYGYTF.

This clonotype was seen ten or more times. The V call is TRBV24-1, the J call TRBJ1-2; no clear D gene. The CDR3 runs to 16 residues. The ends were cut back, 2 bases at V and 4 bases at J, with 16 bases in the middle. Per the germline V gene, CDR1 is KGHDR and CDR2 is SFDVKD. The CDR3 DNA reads TGTGCCACCAGTGATTCCCGGGCAGGCATGAGCTATGGCTACACCTTC. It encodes CATSDSRAGMSYGYTF.

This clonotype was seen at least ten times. The CDR3 nucleotides read TGTGCCAGCAGTACCGACGGACAGCACCGGATCTACGAGCAGTACTTC. Translated: CASSTDGQHRIYEQYF. This chain links TRBV7-2 with TRBJ2-7, with D perhaps matching TRBD1 (6 bases). Germline V CDR1 and CDR2: SGHTA, FQGNSA. The CDR3 contains 16 residues. The V and J ends lost 6 bases and 3 bases respectively, with 21 bases between them. Drawing the rest from reference TRBV7-2 and TRBJ2-7, the complete variable domain is GAGVSQSPSNKVTEKGKDVELRCDPISGHTALYWYRQSLGQGLEFLIYFQGNSAPDKSGLPSDRFSAERTGGSVSTLTIQRTQQEDSAVYLCASSTDGQHRIYEQYFGPGTRLTVT.

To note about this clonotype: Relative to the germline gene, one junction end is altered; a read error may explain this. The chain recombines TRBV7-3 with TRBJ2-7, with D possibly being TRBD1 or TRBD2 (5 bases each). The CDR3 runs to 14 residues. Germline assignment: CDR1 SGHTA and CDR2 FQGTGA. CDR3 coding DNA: TGTGCCGGCAGCTTGAAAGGGACGTCCTACGAGCAGTACTTC. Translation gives CAGSLKGTSYEQYF.

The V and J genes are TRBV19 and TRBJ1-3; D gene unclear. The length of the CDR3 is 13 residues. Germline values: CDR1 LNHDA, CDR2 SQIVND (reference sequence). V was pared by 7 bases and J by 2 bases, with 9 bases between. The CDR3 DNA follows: TGTGCCAGTACCCCAGAACCTGGAAACACCATATATTTT. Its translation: CASTPEPGNTIYF. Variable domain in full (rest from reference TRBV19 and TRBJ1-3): DGGITQSPKYLFRKEGQNVTLSCEQNLNHDAMYWYRQDPGQGLRLIYYSQIVNDFQKGDIAEGYSVSREKKESFPLTVTSAQKNPTAFYLCASTPEPGNTIYFGEGSWLTVV.

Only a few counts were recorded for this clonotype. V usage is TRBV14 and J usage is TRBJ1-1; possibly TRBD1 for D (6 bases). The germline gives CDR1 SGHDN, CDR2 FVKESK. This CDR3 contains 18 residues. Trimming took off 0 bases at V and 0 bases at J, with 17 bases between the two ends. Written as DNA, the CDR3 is TGTGCCAGCAGCCAAGATCAGTTGGGGGGCTTCATGAACACTGAAGCTTTCTTT. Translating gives CASSQDQLGGFMNTEAFF.

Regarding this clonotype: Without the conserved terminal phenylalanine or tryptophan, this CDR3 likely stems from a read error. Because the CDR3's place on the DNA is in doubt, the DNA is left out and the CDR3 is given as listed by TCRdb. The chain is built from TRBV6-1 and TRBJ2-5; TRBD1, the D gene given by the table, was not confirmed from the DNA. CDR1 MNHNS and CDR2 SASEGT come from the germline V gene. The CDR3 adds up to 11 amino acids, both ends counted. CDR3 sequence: CASSGELRTGV.

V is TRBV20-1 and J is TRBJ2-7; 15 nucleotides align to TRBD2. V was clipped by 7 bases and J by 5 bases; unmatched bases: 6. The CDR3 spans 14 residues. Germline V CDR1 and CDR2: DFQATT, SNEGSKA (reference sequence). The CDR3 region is CSVWTSGRDHEQYF. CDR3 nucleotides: TGCAGTGTTTGGACTAGCGGGAGGGACCACGAGCAGTACTTC.